The rows below give T cell receptor beta chains drawn from one sample of a study of shared clonotypes between healthy human individuals. Measured with immunoSEQ multiplex PCR; TCRdb has only the in-frame clones, and not every one. The sample gives millions of clones, around 95% of which show up once; about 0.13% is in the top ten. Sequencing was carried out using naive CD4+ T cells sorted from blood. These receptors were collected from a young man in good health. Both conserved end residues are part of each CDR3. The D gene is left open where the match is weak. Not every row has a clone size; where given, it reads once, few, many or a size class.

j_call	v_call	clone_size	d_call	cdr3_nt	cdr3_aa
TRBJ2-3	TRBV7-2	.	TRBD2	TGTGCCAGCAGCCCCCGACTAGCGGGAGGAACAGATACGCAGTATTTT	CASSPRLAGGTDTQYF
TRBJ1-6	TRBV11-2	.	TRBD1	TGTGCCAGCAGCTCCGTAGGGGGCAGCAACTCCTATAATTCACCCCTCCACTTT	CASSSVGGSNSYNSPLHF
TRBJ2-1	TRBV7-8	once	.	TGTGCCAGCAGCTTACGAGGGGACTCCTACAATGAGCAGTTCTTC	CASSLRGDSYNEQFF
TRBJ2-7	TRBV14	.	TRBD1	TGTGCCAGCAGCCAAATGACAGGGGGCATCTACGAGCAGTACTTC	CASSQMTGGIYEQYF
TRBJ2-7	TRBV18	.	.	TGTGCCAGCTCACCAGGGTCAGGGCTAACCTACGAGCAGTACTTC	CASSPGSGLTYEQYF
TRBJ2-3	TRBV5-6	.	TRBD2	TGTGCCAGCAGCCCAGGAAGACTAGCGGGAGGCACAGATACGCAGTATTTT	CASSPGRLAGGTDTQYF
TRBJ2-2	TRBV6-5	.	.	TGTGCCAGCAGTTACGTCGGGGGCGGGGAGCTGTTTTTT	CASSYVGGGELFF
TRBJ1-1	TRBV7-9	.	TRBD1	TGTGCCAGCAGCTTACAGGGGGCGCGCACTGAAGCTTTCTTT	CASSLQGARTEAFF
TRBJ2-1	TRBV5-6	once	.	TGTGCCAGCGGACTACGCGATAGCGGACACTACAATGAGCAGTTCTTC	CASGLRDSGHYNEQFF
TRBJ2-7	TRBV28	.	.	TGTGCCAGCAGTTTGGACAACTACGAGCAGTACTTC	CASSLDNYEQYF
TRBJ1-2	TRBV5-1	.	TRBD1	TGCGCCAGCAGCTGGGGACAGGGAATAAACTATGGCTACACCTTC	CASSWGQGINYGYTF
TRBJ1-4	TRBV6-6	.	.	TGTGCCAGCCGATCCAGTGCTCAGGGGAATGAAAAACTGTTTTTT	CASRSSAQGNEKLFF
TRBJ1-4	TRBV28	.	TRBD1	TGTGCCAGCAGCCTTGGACAGGGGGGACTGTTTTTT	CASSLGQGGLFF
TRBJ2-3	TRBV7-2	.	TRBD2	TGTGCCAGCAGCTTCCTTCCTAGCGCTAGCGGGAGAGATACGCAGTATTTT	CASSFLPSASGRDTQYF
TRBJ2-5	TRBV20-1	.	TRBD2	TGCAGCGCGGGGGGGCAAGAGACCCAGTACTTC	CSAGGQETQYF
TRBJ2-2	TRBV5-4	.	.	TGTGCCAGCAGCTTGGTTAACACCGGGGAGCTGTTTTTT	CASSLVNTGELFF
TRBJ2-3	TRBV7-9	.	.	TGTGCCAGCAGCCCCAAGCTGGCGGGACATAGCACAGATACGCAGTATTTT	CASSPKLAGHSTDTQYF
TRBJ2-7	TRBV6-5	.	.	TGTGCCAGCAGTTATTGGTCAGGGAGCTCCTACGAGCAGTACTTC	CASSYWSGSSYEQYF
TRBJ1-5	TRBV11-3	.	.	TGTGCCAGCAGCTTACTCCATCCCCGAGATCAGCCCCAGCATTTT	CASSLLHPRDQPQHF
TRBJ2-7	TRBV27	.	.	TGTGCCAGCAGTTTATCCCCCGTATACGAGCAGTACTTC	CASSLSPVYEQYF
TRBJ1-1	TRBV27	.	TRBD1	TGTGCCAGCAGCACCGACAGGGGCACTGAAGCTTTCTTT	CASSTDRGTEAFF
TRBJ2-1	TRBV19	.	TRBD2	TGTGCCAGTAGTATTTGGAACTCAGCGGGGGTTACTTACAATGAGCAGTTCTTC	CASSIWNSAGVTYNEQFF
TRBJ2-6	TRBV5-6	.	TRBD1	TGTGCCAGCAGCGCTTATGGACAGGGGCCTGGGGCCAACGTCCTGACTTTC	CASSAYGQGPGANVLTF
TRBJ1-2	TRBV10-3	.	TRBD1	TGTGCCATCAGTTACACCGGGACAGACTATGGCTACACCTTC	CAISYTGTDYGYTF
TRBJ1-1	TRBV7-2	.	TRBD1	TGTGCCAGCAGGACAGGGGGTTCGGGCACTGAAGCTTTCTTT	CASRTGGSGTEAFF
TRBJ1-4	TRBV2	.	.	TGTGCCAGCAGAACGGACAGCACTAATGAAAAACTGTTTTTT	CASRTDSTNEKLFF
TRBJ2-5	TRBV5-1	.	TRBD2	TGCGCCAGCAGCTTGGCCGGGCTAGCGGGAGCATTGGAGACCCAGTACTTC	CASSLAGLAGALETQYF
TRBJ2-7	TRBV5-6	.	TRBD2	TGTGCCAGCAGCTTGTGGTGGCGGGGGTCCTACGAGCAGTACTTC	CASSLWWRGSYEQYF
TRBJ1-2	TRBV16	once	.	TGTGCCAGCAGCCAATCGTACACGGCCCGCTTC	CASSQSYTARF